This TCR beta chain came from a study of T cells after yellow fever vaccination. As for the study in general: Fractions of limited cellularity were prepared by means of SMART-Seq v4 Ultra Low Input.

The table lists this clonotype with many counts. Study results and caveats: Subsequent to the booster, the majority of primary-vaccination clones reappeared (around 97% CD4, 70% to 90% CD8). Repertoires sorted by FACS could include abundant clonotypes that are contaminants from the bulk population.

V lost 2 bases and J lost 4, with 6 bases in between. The CDR3 is made up of 12 amino acids. The V gene's germline CDR1 is MNHEY and CDR2 SVGEGT. TCRdb reprocessed the 5' RACE reads with MiXCR, giving one entry per CDR3 protein. The data contain over 20,000 distinct CDR3 sequences, under 7% of them seen just once; the ten biggest clones take up about an eighth. The sample consisted of PBMCs, either bulk or a sorted T-cell subset (CD4+, CD8+, memory, or dextramer-sorted; not recorded which), taken 15 days after the yellow fever booster vaccination. This sequence joins TRBV6-2 or TRBV6-3 and TRBJ2-7; D is unclear. This receptor was identified in a man aged 25-45 years who received the YFV17D yellow fever vaccine. Here the CDR3 reads CASSYTNYEQYF. As DNA, the CDR3 is TGTGCCAGCAGTTACACGAATTACGAGCAGTACTTC.